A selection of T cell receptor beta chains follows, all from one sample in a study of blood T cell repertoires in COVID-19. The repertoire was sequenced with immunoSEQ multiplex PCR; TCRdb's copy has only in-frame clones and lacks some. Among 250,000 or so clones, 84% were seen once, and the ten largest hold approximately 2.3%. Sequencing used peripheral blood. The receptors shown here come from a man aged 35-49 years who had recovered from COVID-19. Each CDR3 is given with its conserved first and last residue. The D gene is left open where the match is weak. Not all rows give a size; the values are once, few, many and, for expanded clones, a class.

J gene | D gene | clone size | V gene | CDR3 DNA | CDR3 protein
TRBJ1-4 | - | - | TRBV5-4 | TGTGCCAGCAGCCCCGGGGGGTCGCAGGGTACTGAAAAACTGTTTTTT | CASSPGGSQGTEKLFF
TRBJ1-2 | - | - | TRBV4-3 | TGCGCCAGCAGCCCCGGCCAGGGTAGCTATGGCTACACCTTC | CASSPGQGSYGYTF
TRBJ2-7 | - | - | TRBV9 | TGTGCCAGCAGCGTAGATGGGAGCTCCTACGAGCAGTACTTC | CASSVDGSSYEQYF
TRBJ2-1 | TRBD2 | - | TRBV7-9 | TGTGCCAGCAGATACTCGCGACTAGCGGAGGACAATGAGCAGTTCTTC | CASRYSRLAEDNEQFF
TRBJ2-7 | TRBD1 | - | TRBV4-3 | TGCGCCAGCAGCCAACATCCAGCGCCCGGGACAGGGACCTCCTACGAGCAGTACTTC | CASSQHPAPGTGTSYEQYF
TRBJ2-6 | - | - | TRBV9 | TGTGCCAGCAGCGTAGCTGAGGATTATTCTGGGGCCAACGTCCTGACTTTC | CASSVAEDYSGANVLTF
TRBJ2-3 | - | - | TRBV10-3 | TGTGCCATCAGTGAGTCTCTAGTCAAAGATACGCAGTATTTT | CAISESLVKDTQYF
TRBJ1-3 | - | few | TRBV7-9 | TGTGCCAGCAGTGGACAGATCCGAAACACCATATATTTT | CASSGQIRNTIYF
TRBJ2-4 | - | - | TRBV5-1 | TGCGCCAGCAGCCTCATCGGCTCCGGGGGTAATGACATTCAGTACTTC | CASSLIGSGGNDIQYF
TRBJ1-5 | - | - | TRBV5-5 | TGTGCCAGCAGCTTGGCCGGGGCAGGGGAGAGGCCCCAGCATTTT | CASSLAGAGERPQHF
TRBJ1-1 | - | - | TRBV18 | TGTGCCAGCTCACCACCGGGGTACGGGGCTGAAGCTTTCTTT | CASSPPGYGAEAFF
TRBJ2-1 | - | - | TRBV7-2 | TGTGCCAGCAGCTTAACGGCGGGGTTCTACAATGAGCAGTTCTTC | CASSLTAGFYNEQFF
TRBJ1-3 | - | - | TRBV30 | TGTGCCTGGAGTGTAGGGACTTCAGGAAACACCATATATTTT | CAWSVGTSGNTIYF
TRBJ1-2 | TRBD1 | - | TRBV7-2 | TGTGCCAGCAGCTTAGGGACCGGGACAGGGGGAAGGCAAACCTTC | CASSLGTGTGGRQTF
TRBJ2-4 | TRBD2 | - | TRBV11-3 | TGTGCCAGCAGCTACGGGGGGGCCGGGGCCAAAAACATTCAGTACTTC | CASSYGGAGAKNIQYF
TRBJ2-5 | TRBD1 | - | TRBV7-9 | TGTGCCAGCAGCTTCAGGGGGCTGGAGGAGACCCAGTACTTC | CASSFRGLEETQYF
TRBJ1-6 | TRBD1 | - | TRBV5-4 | TGTGCCAGCAGCCCCAAAGGGGGACAGTCTAATTCACCCCTCCACTTT | CASSPKGGQSNSPLHF
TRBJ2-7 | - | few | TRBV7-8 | TGTGCCAGCAGCTTAGAGCCGACTAGTACCTACGAGCAGTACTTC | CASSLEPTSTYEQYF
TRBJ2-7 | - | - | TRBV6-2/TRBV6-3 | TGTGCCAGCAGTTACTCGGGGGGAAACCCCTACGAGCAGTACTTC | CASSYSGGNPYEQYF
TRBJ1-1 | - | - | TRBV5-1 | TGCGCCAGCAGCTTGGAGGTACAGACTATTGAAGCTTTCTTT | CASSLEVQTIEAFF
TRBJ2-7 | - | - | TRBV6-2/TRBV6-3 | TGTGCCAGCAGTTACTCAGGTGAGATAGGAGGGGAGCAGTACTTC | CASSYSGEIGGEQYF
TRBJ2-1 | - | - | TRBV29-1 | TGCAGCGTTGAGAAGAGGTTAGGTAGGAATGAGCAGTTCTTC | CSVEKRLGRNEQFF
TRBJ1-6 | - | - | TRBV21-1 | TGTGCCAGCAGCATTTTCACAGGGGGCGCATATAATTCACCCCTCCACTTT | CASSIFTGGAYNSPLHF
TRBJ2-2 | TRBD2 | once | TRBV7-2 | TGTGCCAGCAGCCCGACTAGCGCGAACACCGGGGAGCTGTTTTTT | CASSPTSANTGELFF
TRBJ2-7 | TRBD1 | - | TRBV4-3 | TGCGCCAGCAGCCAGGACAGGGGGTCGTACGAGCAGTACTTC | CASSQDRGSYEQYF
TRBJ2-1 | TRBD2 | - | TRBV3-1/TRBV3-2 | TGTGCCAGCAGCCGGGAGGGACTAGCGGGGGGAGGGGAGCAGTTCTTC | CASSREGLAGGGEQFF
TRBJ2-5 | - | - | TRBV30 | TGTGCCTGGAGCCAGGACTACCCGCTGGGGACCCAGTACTTC | CAWSQDYPLGTQYF